This TCR beta chain was sequenced in a study of blood T cell repertoires in COVID-19. Method: immunoSEQ multiplex PCR; TCRdb's copy keeps in-frame clones and lacks some. The table includes about 310,000 clones, approximately 90% detected once. J was trimmed by 5 bases and V by 0 bases; bases with no gene match: 8. Germline loops: CDR1 GTSNPN, CDR2 SVGIG (reference sequence). The CDR3 is 15 amino acids. This clone was detected only once. In assigning cohorts, the study relied on participant-reported clinical history. Recovery meant two consecutive negative NP/OP PCR tests, professional clearance, or resolved symptoms.

The chain links TRBV30 to TRBJ2-5; TRBD2 agrees at 8 bases. This receptor was taken from a woman younger than 30 who had recovered from COVID-19. The sequencing input was PBMCs or T cells enriched from blood (not recorded which). The CDR3: CAWSVNSGGGETQYF. CDR3 bases: TGTGCCTGGAGTGTTAATAGCGGCGGGGGGGAGACCCAGTACTTC.